One T cell receptor (beta chain) is described in this entry. The antigen remains undetermined. This record belongs to a study of T cell responses to AZD1222 COVID-19 vaccine. Study observations and caveats: The sample set comprised mostly white British donors with more females, and clonal diversity was possibly underestimated. No day 14 peak samples; only post-peak repertoires were characterized.

Produced via immunoSEQ multiplex PCR; TCRdb's table is partial and in-frame only. The repertoire holds around 180,000 clones, with around 91% as singletons. Germline lookup yields CDR1 MNHEY and CDR2 SMNVEV (reference sequence). The CDR3 covers 20 residues. The V segment lost 4 bases and the J segment 0 bases; nucleotides outside the gene matches: 12. Sequencing used peripheral blood, obtained on day 0 of AZD1222 vaccination. V gene TRBV27 combines with J gene TRBJ2-1; 13 bases match TRBD2. The sequence came from an adult in good health. DNA for the CDR3: TGTGCCAGCAGTTGGACCCTGGGACTAGCGGGGAACAGCTCCTACAATGAGCAGTTCTTC. It yields the protein CASSWTLGLAGNSSYNEQFF.